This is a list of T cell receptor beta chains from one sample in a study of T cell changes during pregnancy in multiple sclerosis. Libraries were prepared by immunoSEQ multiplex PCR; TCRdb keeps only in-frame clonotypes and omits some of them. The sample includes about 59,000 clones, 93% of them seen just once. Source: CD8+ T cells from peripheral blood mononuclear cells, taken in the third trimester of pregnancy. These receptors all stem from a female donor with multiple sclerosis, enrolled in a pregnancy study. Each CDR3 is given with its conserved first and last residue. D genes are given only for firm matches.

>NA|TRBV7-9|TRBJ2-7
TGTGCCAGCAGCTTAAGGAGGGGACCCCGGGGTTTGCACGAGCAGTACTTC
CASSLRRGPRGLHEQYF
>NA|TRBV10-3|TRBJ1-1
TGTGCCATCAACCCGACAGGTGGGACTGAAGCTTTCTTT
CAINPTGGTEAFF
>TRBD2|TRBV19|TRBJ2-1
TGTGCCAGTAGTTTAGCGGGAGGCCGCAATGAGCAGTTCTTC
CASSLAGGRNEQFF
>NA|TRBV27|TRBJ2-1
TGTGCCACCTCCCCCGGGGGTACATACAATGAGCAGTTCTTC
CATSPGGTYNEQFF
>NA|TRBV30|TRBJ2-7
TGTGCCTGGAGTGCAACGACAGGCTCGGGAGAGCAGTACTTC
CAWSATTGSGEQYF
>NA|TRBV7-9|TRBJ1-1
TGTGCCAGCCACACAGGCGGGGTAGGCACTGAAGCTTTCTTT
CASHTGGVGTEAFF
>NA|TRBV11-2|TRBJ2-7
TGTGCCAGCAGCTTAGAGGGCTTTAGCGGAAGCTCCTACGAGCAGTACTTC
CASSLEGFSGSSYEQYF
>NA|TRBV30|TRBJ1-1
TGTGCCTGGAGTGTCTGGGGCGTCGGAGCTTTCTTT
CAWSVWGVGAFF
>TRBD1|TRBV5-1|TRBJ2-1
TGCGCCAGCAGCTTGAACAGGGGGTTAAGGCAGTTCTTC
CASSLNRGLRQFF
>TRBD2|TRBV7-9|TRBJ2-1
TGTGCCAGCAGGACCGGACTAGCGGGCGAGCAGTTCTTC
CASRTGLAGEQFF
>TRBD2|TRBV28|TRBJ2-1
TGTGCCAGCAGTCGGACTAGCGGAACGTACAATGAGCAGTTCTTC
CASSRTSGTYNEQFF